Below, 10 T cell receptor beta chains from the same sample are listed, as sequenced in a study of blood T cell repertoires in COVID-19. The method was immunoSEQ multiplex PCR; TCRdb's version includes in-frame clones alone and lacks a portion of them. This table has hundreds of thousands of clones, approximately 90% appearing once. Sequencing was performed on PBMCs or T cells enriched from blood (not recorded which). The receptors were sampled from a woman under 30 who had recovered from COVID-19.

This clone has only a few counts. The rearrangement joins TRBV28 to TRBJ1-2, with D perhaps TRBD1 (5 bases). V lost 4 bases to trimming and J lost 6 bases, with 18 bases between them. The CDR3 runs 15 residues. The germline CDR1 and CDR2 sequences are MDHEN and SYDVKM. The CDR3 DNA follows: TGTGCCAGCAGTTCCCCGGGGAGGGAAGGGGATGGCTACACCTTC. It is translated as CASSSPGREGDGYTF.

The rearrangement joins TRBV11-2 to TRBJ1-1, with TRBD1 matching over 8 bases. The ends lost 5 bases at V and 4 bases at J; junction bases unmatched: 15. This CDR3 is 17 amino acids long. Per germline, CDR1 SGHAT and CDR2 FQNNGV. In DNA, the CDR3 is TGTGCCAGCAGCCGAACCGGGACAGGAGTTTTAATCACTGAAGCTTTCTTT. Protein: CASSRTGTGVLITEAFF.

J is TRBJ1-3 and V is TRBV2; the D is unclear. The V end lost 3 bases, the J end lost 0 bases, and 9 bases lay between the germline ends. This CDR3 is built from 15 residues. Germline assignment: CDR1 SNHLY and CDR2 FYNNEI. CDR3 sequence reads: CASSEQVNSGNTIYF. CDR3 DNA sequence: TGTGCCAGCAGTGAGCAGGTGAACTCTGGAAACACCATATATTTT.

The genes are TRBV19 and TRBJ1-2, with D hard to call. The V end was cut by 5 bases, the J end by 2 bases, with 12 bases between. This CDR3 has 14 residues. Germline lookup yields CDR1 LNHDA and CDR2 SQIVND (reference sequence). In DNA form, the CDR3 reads TGTGCCAGTAGTCCCAGGAGGCAAAACTATGGCTACACCTTC. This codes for CASSPRRQNYGYTF.

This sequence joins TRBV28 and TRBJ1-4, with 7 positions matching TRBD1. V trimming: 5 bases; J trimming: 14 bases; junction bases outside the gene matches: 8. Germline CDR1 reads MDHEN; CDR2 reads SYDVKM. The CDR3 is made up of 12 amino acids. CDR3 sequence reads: CASSPYPGQLFF. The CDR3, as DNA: TGTGCCAGCAGTCCCTACCCGGGACAGCTGTTTTTT.

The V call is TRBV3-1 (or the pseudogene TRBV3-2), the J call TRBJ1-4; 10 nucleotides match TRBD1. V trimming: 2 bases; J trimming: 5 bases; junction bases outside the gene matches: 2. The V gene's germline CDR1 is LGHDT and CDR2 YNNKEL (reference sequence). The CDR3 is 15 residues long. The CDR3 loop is CASSQRQGANEKLFF. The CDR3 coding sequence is TGTGCCAGCAGCCAAAGACAGGGGGCCAATGAAAAACTGTTTTTT.

The CDR3 DNA is TGTGCCAGCAGTCCCCTTGAGTGGACAGGGGACGGAGCTTTCTTT. It specifies CASSPLEWTGDGAFF. This sequence joins TRBV28 and TRBJ1-1, with 9 bases identical to TRBD1. The CDR3 is made up of 15 amino acids. CDR1 is MDHEN, CDR2 SYDVKM, per germline. V dropped 5 bases and J dropped 10; count of bases not matched to a gene: 14.

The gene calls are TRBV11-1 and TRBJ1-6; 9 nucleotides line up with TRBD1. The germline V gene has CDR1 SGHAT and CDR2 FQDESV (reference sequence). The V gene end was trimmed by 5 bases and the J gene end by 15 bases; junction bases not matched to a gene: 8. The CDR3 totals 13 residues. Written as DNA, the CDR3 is TGTGCCAGCAGCCCCGGGACAGGGCTTGTCCTCCACTTT. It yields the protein CASSPGTGLVLHF.

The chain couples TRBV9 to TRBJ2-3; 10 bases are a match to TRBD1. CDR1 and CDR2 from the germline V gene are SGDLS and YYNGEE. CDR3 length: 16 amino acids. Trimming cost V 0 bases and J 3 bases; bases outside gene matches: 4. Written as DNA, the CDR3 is TGTGCCAGCAGCGTAGGGGGACAGGGGAGAACAGATACGCAGTATTTT. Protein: CASSVGGQGRTDTQYF.

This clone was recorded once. The CDR3: CASSQDGGALRNTIYF. The CDR3 DNA follows: TGTGCCAGCAGCCAAGATGGGGGGGCCCTTAGAAACACCATATATTTT. The chain joins TRBV3-1 (or the pseudogene TRBV3-2) to TRBJ1-3, with a tentative D call TRBD1 (6 bases). In germline, CDR1 is LGHDT, CDR2 YNNKEL (reference sequence). Trimming stripped 0 bases from V and 5 bases from J, with 14 bases between. The CDR3 is 16 amino acids.